The 11 T cell receptor beta chains listed next were all sequenced from one sample in a study of T cells in Graves' hyperthyroidism and ophthalmopathy. Amplified TCR beta CDR3 regions came from RNA transcripts. The primer set for the first-round RT-PCR of the TCR CDR3 was HTBI. From the multiplex PCR reads, TCRdb called clonotypes with MiXCR, one entry per CDR3 protein. The sample lists about 320,000 distinct CDR3 sequences; over 15% were seen once. Specimen: blood. Receptors were obtained from a man aged 25 to 45 with Graves' hyperthyroidism.

Only a few counts were recorded for this clonotype. This clone may be a read error of a much larger clone one base away. The chain couples TRBV12-3 or TRBV12-4 to TRBJ1-1, with no clear D. This CDR3 contains 12 residues. As DNA, the CDR3 is TGTGCCAGCAGTTTCGCAGGCCTGGAAGCTTCCTTT. Its translation is CASSFAGLEASF.

This clonotype was counted a few times. V usage is TRBV7-2 and J usage is TRBJ1-2, with D hard to call. V dropped 5 bases and J dropped 8 bases, with 21 bases sitting between them. Per germline, CDR1 SGHTA and CDR2 FQGNSA. The CDR3 runs 15 residues. CDR3 nucleotide sequence: TGTGCCAGCAGCCCCTCGCGGGCGGTTTTCGGGGGCTACACCTTC. It codes for CASSPSRAVFGGYTF.

The chain combines TRBV28 with TRBJ2-7; D not certain. The germline V and J ends were trimmed by 5 bases and 3 bases, with 23 bases remaining between them. Germline V gene sequence: CDR1 MDHEN, CDR2 SYDVKM. The CDR3 sequence is 17 residues long. This CDR3 is CASSPSYVWSQVYEQYF. The CDR3, as DNA: TGTGCCAGCAGTCCCTCTTATGTGTGGTCCCAAGTCTACGAGCAGTACTTC.

This clonotype was observed a few times. The J gene is TRBJ2-7, the V gene TRBV20-1, with D maybe TRBD2 (6 bases). The ends were cut back, 0 bases at V and 3 bases at J, with 21 bases in the middle. Germline V gives CDR1 DFQATT, CDR2 SNEGSKA (reference sequence). The CDR3 spans 17 residues. The CDR3 here is CSARDAPRISGGYEQYF. As DNA, the CDR3 is TGCAGTGCTAGAGATGCCCCCCGGATTAGCGGTGGCTACGAGCAGTACTTC.

This clonotype occurred many times. V and J are TRBV2 and TRBJ2-1; a weak D match, TRBD1 (6 bases). V lost 7 bases to trimming and J lost 3 bases, with 19 bases between them. Germline V gene sequence: CDR1 SNHLY, CDR2 FYNNEI. This CDR3 has 16 residues. CDR3 in amino acids: CASTTPEAGDYNEQFF. Here the CDR3 DNA reads TGTGCCAGCACCACCCCGGAGGCAGGGGACTACAATGAGCAGTTCTTC.

This clonotype was seen a few times. This chain connects TRBV20-1 to TRBJ2-1; 7 nucleotides match TRBD1. This CDR3 comprises 14 residues. Germline CDR1 and CDR2: DFQATT and SNEGSKA (reference sequence). The V segment lost 6 bases and the J segment 4 bases; nucleotides outside the gene matches: 9. The CDR3 DNA reads as TGCAGTGCCATCCCAGGGGGAAGTTACAATGAGCAGTTCTTC. Protein: CSAIPGGSYNEQFF.

At least ten counts were recorded for this clonotype. V and J are TRBV6-1 and TRBJ2-1, with no clear D. Trimming stripped 6 bases from V and 0 bases from J, with 12 bases between. The CDR3 is made up of 15 amino acids. CDR1 is MNHNS, CDR2 SASEGT, per germline. CDR3 region: CASSPHQSSYNEQFF. The CDR3 region has the DNA TGTGCCAGCAGCCCACACCAAAGCTCCTACAATGAGCAGTTCTTC.

Note on this clonotype: A much larger clone sits a single nucleotide away, making a read error possible. The genes are TRBV4-1 and TRBJ2-5; a weak D match, TRBD2 (5 bases). The germline V gene has CDR1 MGHRA and CDR2 YSYEKL. The CDR3 is 14 residues long. Here the CDR3 DNA reads TGCGCCAGCAGCCAAGGACACTCTGGGGAGACCCAGTGCTTC. The encoded protein is CASSQGHSGETQCF.

In this sample, this clonotype turned up many times. The J gene is TRBJ2-7, the V gene TRBV10-2; the D gene is possibly TRBD1 (5 bases). Germline-derived CDR1 and CDR2 are WSHSY and SAAADI. V was shortened by 6 bases and J by 6 bases, with 9 bases between the two germline ends. This CDR3 comprises 11 residues. CDR3 sequence reads: CASSDSGEQYF. CDR3 DNA sequence: TGCGCCAGCAGCGACAGTGGCGAGCAGTACTTC.

The chain is built from TRBV20-1 and TRBJ2-1, with 8 bases identical to TRBD1. The better agreement between TRBJ2-7 and the DNA end casts doubt on the J call. Germline V CDR1 and CDR2: DFQATT, SNEGSKA (reference sequence). This CDR3 has 15 amino acids. Here the CDR3 reads CSATGQGSSYNEQYF. CDR3 bases: TGCAGTGCTACTGGACAGGGCAGTTCCTACAATGAGCAGTACTTC.

The J gene is TRBJ1-5, the V gene TRBV6-1, with D maybe TRBD1 (5 bases). This CDR3 comprises 14 residues. V was cut by 3 bases and J by 6 bases, with 12 bases left in between. Germline V gene data show CDR1 as MNHNS and CDR2 as SASEGT. The CDR3 reads CASSEGRVVQPQHF. CDR3 coding DNA: TGTGCCAGCAGTGAGGGCAGGGTGGTTCAGCCCCAGCATTTT.